Below are 25 T cell receptor beta chains sequenced from a single sample in a study of Graves' ophthalmopathy and Graves' hyperthyroidism. Amplification targeted the TCR beta CDR3 regions, with RNA transcripts as the source material. The first-round RT-PCR employed HTBI primers together with the Qiagen OneStep RT-PCR kit. A multiplex PCR was then performed as the second round. Each CDR3 protein is one row after TCRdb ran MiXCR on the multiplex PCR reads. The sample has nearly 400,000 distinct CDR3 sequences, about 17% seen once; the top ten hold around 1.5%. Input material: peripheral blood. All receptors come from a woman between 18 and 29 years old with Graves' ophthalmopathy.

This clonotype was recorded many times. The chain is built from TRBV6-5 and TRBJ2-7; D unclear. The CDR3 totals 14 residues. V lost 3 bases and J 3 bases, leaving 12 bases between the germline ends. Germline V gene data show CDR1 as MNHEY and CDR2 as SVGAGI. The CDR3: CASSYAASHYEQYF. CDR3 in DNA: TGTGCCAGCAGTTATGCGGCCTCTCACTACGAGCAGTACTTC.

A note on this clonotype: A read error is possible here, since a much larger clone lies one base away. The CDR3 reads CASSLTGLEPQHF. CDR3 sequence (DNA): TGTGCCAGCAGTTTAACCGGCCTCGAGCCCCAGCATTTT. The chain combines TRBV28 with TRBJ1-5; D unclear. The CDR3 loop spans 13 amino acids. The germline V gene encodes CDR1 MDHEN and CDR2 SYDVKM. Trimming left V 2 bases short and J 8 bases short, with 10 bases between.

This clonotype occurred many times. This sequence joins TRBV9 and TRBJ2-5, with D perhaps being TRBD1 or TRBD2 (6 bases each). The CDR3 runs to 15 residues. V lost 3 bases and J lost 1, with 13 bases in between. Germline lookup yields CDR1 SGDLS and CDR2 YYNGEE. The CDR3 nucleotides are TGTGCCAGCAGCGCCCTAGGAGGGGGCCAAGAGACCCAGTACTTC. Translated, it gives CASSALGGGQETQYF.

This clonotype was seen ten or more times. V is TRBV11-2 and J is TRBJ2-5; D may be TRBD1 (6 bases). V gave up 2 bases and J gave up 0 bases, with 10 bases separating them. Per the germline V gene, CDR1 is SGHAT and CDR2 is FQNNGV. CDR3 length: 15 residues. The CDR3 region has the DNA TGTGCCAGCAGCTTATCGAAGGGGGACCAAGAGACCCAGTACTTC. Its translation: CASSLSKGDQETQYF.

This clonotype was detected ten times or more. This rearrangement joins TRBV27 to TRBJ1-2; the D gene is possibly TRBD1 (6 bases). Trimming stripped 5 bases from V and 8 bases from J, with 15 bases between. This CDR3 contains 13 residues. Germline V gene data show CDR1 as MNHEY and CDR2 as SMNVEV (reference sequence). CDR3 nucleotide sequence: TGTGCCAGCAGTGTTGGGACATTAGGGGGCTACACCTTC. It encodes CASSVGTLGGYTF.

In this sample, this clonotype turned up many times. The genes are TRBV20-1 and TRBJ1-5, with D possibly TRBD1 on 5 matching bases. The CDR3 consists of 14 residues. The germline gives CDR1 DFQATT, CDR2 SNEGSKA (reference sequence). The V end lost 6 bases, the J end lost 1 base, and 13 bases lay between the germline ends. The CDR3, as DNA: TGCAGTGCCCTCGGGTCAGGGAGCAATCAGCCCCAGCATTTT. Protein product: CSALGSGSNQPQHF.

This clonotype was recorded many times. The V gene is TRBV6-2 or TRBV6-3, the J gene TRBJ1-2; D remains unclear. This CDR3 contains 13 residues. V lost 0 bases and J 5 bases, leaving 7 bases between the germline ends. CDR1 is MNHEY and CDR2 is SVGEGT in the germline V gene. Here the CDR3 DNA reads TGTGCCAGCAGTTACTCCGATTTATATGGCTACACCTTC. This codes for CASSYSDLYGYTF.

This clonotype was recorded many times. The chain has TRBV15 and TRBJ2-3; D is perhaps TRBD1 (5 bases). V dropped 3 bases and J dropped 4 bases, with 8 bases sitting between them. The CDR3 runs 13 residues. CDR1 and CDR2 from the germline V gene are LNHNV and YYDKDF (reference sequence). The CDR3 DNA sequence: TGTGCCACCAGCAGGGACATACCAGATACGCAGTATTTT. This gives the protein CATSRDIPDTQYF.

This clonotype was counted ten times or more. This chain connects TRBV12-3 or TRBV12-4 to TRBJ1-2; D is perhaps TRBD1 (6 bases). V gave up 6 bases and J gave up 0 bases, with 23 bases separating them. The CDR3 runs 18 residues. The CDR3 coding sequence is TGTGCCAGCAGCGGATTGCCGGACAGCGAAATAGCTAACTATGGCTACACCTTC. This translates into CASSGLPDSEIANYGYTF.

There are many counts of this clonotype. The chain joins TRBV6-5 to TRBJ1-2; D gene uncertain. Looked up from germline, CDR1 is MNHEY and CDR2 is SVGAGI. Trimming pared 8 bases from V and 2 bases from J, leaving 9 bases between. There are 12 residues in the CDR3. The CDR3 sequence is CASGRANYGYTF. CDR3 bases: TGTGCCAGCGGGAGAGCCAACTATGGCTACACCTTC.

Many counts were recorded for this clonotype. The J gene is TRBJ2-7, the V gene TRBV6-5, with D unresolved. Germline V lookup: CDR1 MNHEY, CDR2 SVGAGI. The CDR3 is 13 residues long. Trimming cost V 0 bases and J 3 bases, with 6 bases left between them. The CDR3 bases are TGTGCCAGCAGTTACTCGGAAAACTACGAGCAGTACTTC. This codes for CASSYSENYEQYF.

This clonotype was counted many times. The rearrangement uses TRBV6-5 and TRBJ1-3; no firm D call. The CDR3 is 14 residues long. V was shortened by 0 bases and J by 5 bases, with 8 bases between the two germline ends. Per germline, CDR1 MNHEY and CDR2 SVGAGI. CDR3 nucleotides: TGTGCCAGCAGTTACTCGTCAGAAAGAAACACCATATATTTT. Protein: CASSYSSERNTIYF.

This clonotype was recorded many times. The CDR3 is CASSRLGNTEAFF. CDR3 in DNA: TGTGCCAGCAGCCGGCTGGGGAACACTGAAGCTTTCTTT. The J gene is TRBJ1-1, the V gene TRBV28; D not resolved. This CDR3 has 13 residues. Trimming left V 6 bases short and J 1 base short, with 9 bases between. Germline V gives CDR1 MDHEN, CDR2 SYDVKM. Full variable domain (remainder filled in from reference TRBV28 and TRBJ1-1): DVKVTQSSRYLVKRTGEKVFLECVQDMDHENMFWYRQDPGLGLRLIYFSYDVKMKEKGDIPEGYSVSREKKERFSLILESASTNQTSMYLCASSRLGNTEAFFGQGTRLTVV.

This clonotype was seen only a few times. Since a much larger clone is just one base distant, this may be a read error. Without the conserved terminal phenylalanine or tryptophan, this CDR3 likely stems from a read error. This chain connects TRBV4-1 to TRBJ2-2; TRBD1 aligns across 11 bases. V gave up 3 bases and J gave up 6 bases; unmatched junction bases: 9. Germline CDR1 reads MGHRA; CDR2 reads YSYEKL. This CDR3 comprises 17 residues. In DNA, the CDR3 is TGCGCCAGCAGCCATGGACAGGGGGCGAAGGAAGCCGGGGAGCTGTTTCTT. This gives the protein CASSHGQGAKEAGELFL.

This clonotype was counted a few times. The chain carries TRBV11-2 and TRBJ1-3; no definite D call. Germline values: CDR1 SGHAT, CDR2 FQNNGV. The V end lost 0 bases, the J end lost 0 bases, and 6 bases lay between the germline ends. The CDR3 extends over 15 amino acids. CDR3 in amino acids: CASSLDRISGNTIYF. The CDR3 DNA reads as TGTGCCAGCAGCTTAGACCGGATCTCTGGAAACACCATATATTTT.

The table lists this clonotype with many counts. The junction does not match germline at one end; this may be a read error. The J gene is TRBJ1-6, the V gene TRBV27, with D uncertain. Germline V gene sequence: CDR1 MNHEY, CDR2 SMNVEV (reference sequence). The CDR3 length is 14 residues. CDR3 in DNA: TGTGCCAACAGTTTAGTAGGGTATAATTCACCCCTCCACTTT. It specifies CANSLVGYNSPLHF.

This clonotype was counted ten times or more. This chain's CDR3 is CSALTPGHLFYEQYF. Written as DNA, the CDR3 is TGCAGTGCCCTCACACCCGGACACCTATTCTACGAGCAGTACTTC. The rearrangement links TRBV20-1 to TRBJ2-7; tentative D call: TRBD1 (5 bases). Between the trimmed V and J ends, which lost 6 bases and 3 bases, there was a span of 21 bases. The CDR3 extends over 15 amino acids. CDR1 and CDR2 (germline): DFQATT, SNEGSKA (reference sequence).

This clonotype was counted at least ten times. A read error may account for a junction end that differs from germline. The chain joins TRBV15 to TRBJ1-1; D call uncertain. The CDR3 consists of 13 residues. Germline V lookup: CDR1 LNHNV, CDR2 YYDKDF (reference sequence). CDR3 sequence: CATSRGFPSEAFF. The CDR3 DNA reads as TGTGCCACCAGCAGAGGCTTTCCGTCTGAGGCTTTCTTT.

This clonotype came up many times. The genes are TRBV11-1 and TRBJ2-5; D possibly corresponds to TRBD1 (5 bases). Germline V CDR1 and CDR2: SGHAT, FQDESV (reference sequence). The length of the CDR3 is 17 residues. V was clipped by 3 bases and J by 2 bases, with 19 bases between them. This chain's CDR3 is CASSFSPTNRNQETQYF. The CDR3 region has the DNA TGTGCCAGCAGCTTCTCCCCGACAAACAGGAATCAAGAGACCCAGTACTTC.

V is TRBV20-1 and J is TRBJ2-7, with TRBD2 identical over 14 bases. This CDR3 comprises 14 residues. In germline, CDR1 is DFQATT, CDR2 SNEGSKA (reference sequence). The junction had 3 bases not matched to a gene; V was cut back by 6 bases and J by 2 bases. CDR3 loop: CSAGTSGGPYEQYF. The DNA for the CDR3 is TGCAGTGCGGGGACTAGCGGGGGACCCTACGAGCAGTACTTC.

This clonotype was recorded many times. V and J are TRBV13 and TRBJ1-1, with TRBD1 as a possible D gene (6 bases). V was pared by 7 bases and J by 4 bases, with 19 bases between. The length of the CDR3 is 15 residues. Germline V gives CDR1 PRHDT, CDR2 FYEKMQ (reference sequence). CDR3 sequence: CASINRRGVGTEAFF. In DNA, the CDR3 is TGTGCCAGCATTAATCGGAGGGGGGTGGGCACTGAAGCTTTCTTT.

The chain recombines TRBV11-2 with TRBJ2-7; TRBD1 agrees at 11 bases. Germline V CDR1 and CDR2: SGHAT, FQNNGV. The CDR3 length is 15 residues. The junction had 8 bases not matched to a gene; V was cut back by 6 bases and J by 4 bases. The DNA for the CDR3 is TGTGCCAGCAGGGATCCGGGACAGGGGGGTTACGAGCAGTACTTC. It is translated as CASRDPGQGGYEQYF.

This clonotype has a count of ten or more. V and J are TRBV4-2 and TRBJ1-6; TRBD1 matches 12 bases. Per the germline V gene, CDR1 is LGHNA and CDR2 is YNFKEQ. This CDR3 contains 16 residues. Trimming at V came to 1 base and at J to 10 bases, leaving 5 bases not matched to a gene. The CDR3 region is CASSQGGQGARSPLHF. The CDR3 DNA reads as TGTGCCAGCAGCCAAGGGGGACAGGGGGCTCGGTCACCCCTCCACTTT.

This clonotype was found many times. V gene TRBV10-3 combines with J gene TRBJ2-5; D is unresolved. The V gene's germline CDR1 is ENHRY and CDR2 SYGVKD. The CDR3 has 13 residues. V was clipped by 6 bases and J by 2 bases, with 10 bases between them. DNA of the CDR3: TGTGCCATCAGCCCCAACAAGCAAGAGACCCAGTACTTC. It encodes CAISPNKQETQYF.

The chain carries TRBV30 and TRBJ2-7, with D uncertain. Trimming removed 6 bases at V and 2 bases at J, with 8 bases between. Germline-derived CDR1 and CDR2 are GTSNPN and SVGIG (reference sequence). CDR3 length: 11 amino acids. CDR3 sequence reads: CACRKTYEQYF. The CDR3 coding sequence is TGTGCCTGCAGGAAAACCTACGAGCAGTACTTC.